This T cell receptor (beta chain) came from a study of T cell repertoires in cytomegalovirus infection. The overall study: Well-studied HLA-B-restricted epitopes and recently identified HLA-C-restricted epitopes of CMV were both used in the study. CMV infection together with matching HLA type was indicated by public TCR beta signatures.

With regard to this clonotype: The target antigen is unknown.

TCRdb reprocessed the reads via MiXCR and lists one record per CDR3 protein. The sample includes 350,000 to 400,000 distinct CDR3 sequences, just under 35% of them seen just once. The V end lost 1 base, the J end lost 4 bases, and 16 bases lay between the germline ends. Looked up from germline, CDR1 is SGHTA and CDR2 is FQGNSA. CDR3 size: 16 residues. The source material was cultured PBMCs, sampled from culture after CMV antigen stimulation. The clonotype comes from a human donor in good health (CMV status not recorded). Some clones in this sample may be carry-over from other donors' samples. The chain couples TRBV7-2 to TRBJ1-2, with D tentatively TRBD1 (5 bases). The CDR3, as DNA: TGTGCCAGCAGCTTAGTCGCCAGGGCCCCCCGCTATGGCTACACCTTC. It specifies CASSLVARAPRYGYTF.